These 22 T cell receptor beta chains share one sample of origin, sequenced in a study of shared clonotypes between healthy human individuals. Libraries were prepared by immunoSEQ multiplex PCR; TCRdb keeps only in-frame clonotypes and omits some of them. The sample yields roughly 1 million clones, about 80% seen once. Sequenced input: memory CD4+ T cells sorted from blood. Subset given: CD45RA-negative fraction. All receptors derive from a man between 18 and 35 years old in good health.

The table lists this clone with a few counts. The rearrangement links TRBV5-7 to TRBJ2-2; 10 bases map to TRBD2. TRBV5-7 has ORF status, its function being uncertain. CDR3 length: 17 residues. V gave up 1 base and J gave up 1 base; unmatched junction bases: 4. CDR3 residues: CASSLQSGRVNTGELFF. CDR3 nucleotides: TGTGCCAGCAGCTTGCAAAGCGGGAGGGTGAACACCGGGGAGCTGTTTTTT.

The chain uses TRBV6-1 and TRBJ1-6, with 12 nucleotides matching TRBD1. With V trimmed by 5 bases and J by 10 bases, 6 bases remained unmatched. CDR1 and CDR2 (germline): MNHNS, SASEGT. CDR3 length equals 15 residues. This chain's CDR3 is CASSLVGQGASPLHF. The CDR3 region has the DNA TGTGCCAGCAGTTTAGTGGGACAGGGGGCATCACCCCTCCACTTT.

The chain combines TRBV19 with TRBJ1-2; D is ambiguous. The V gene lost 0 bases and the J gene lost 3 bases, with 11 bases spanning the gap. This CDR3 spans 15 amino acids. Looked up from germline, CDR1 is LNHDA and CDR2 is SQIVND (reference sequence). CDR3 DNA sequence: TGTGCCAGTAGTATAGAAGACCGGGTTGACTATGGCTACACCTTC. It specifies CASSIEDRVDYGYTF.

This chain uses TRBV4-1 with TRBJ2-3; 9 bases fit TRBD2. From germline, CDR1 is MGHRA and CDR2 YSYEKL. J gave up 1 base and V 3 bases, and 11 bases lay outside the gene matches. This CDR3 spans 18 amino acids. The CDR3 spells CASSHRVGSGGGTDTQYF. CDR3 DNA sequence: TGCGCCAGCAGCCACCGTGTGGGTAGCGGGGGAGGCACAGATACGCAGTATTTT.

The chain joins TRBV7-3 to TRBJ2-6; D is undetermined. Germline CDR1 is SGHTA and CDR2 is FQGTGA. The V end lost 4 bases, the J end lost 0 bases, and 4 bases lay between the germline ends. The CDR3 sequence is 14 residues long. The CDR3 is CASSSHSGANVLTF. Written as DNA, the CDR3 is TGTGCCAGCAGCTCACACTCTGGGGCCAACGTCCTGACTTTC.

The chain has TRBV14 and TRBJ1-1, with D possibly matching TRBD1 (6 bases). This CDR3 spans 15 amino acids. Trimming took 2 bases from V and 3 from J, leaving 13 bases between them. Germline assignment: CDR1 SGHDN and CDR2 FVKESK. The CDR3 here is CASSQLTGYDTEAFF. The CDR3, as DNA: TGTGCCAGCAGCCAACTAACAGGGTATGACACTGAAGCTTTCTTT.

CDR3 in DNA: TGTGCCAGCAGTTATGGGGGTTTGAGGGTAGATCAGCCCCAGCATTTT. This encodes CASSYGGLRVDQPQHF. The chain uses TRBV5-6 and TRBJ1-5; possible D gene TRBD1, 5 bases. Germline lookup yields CDR1 SGHDT and CDR2 YYEEEE. With 5 bases removed from V and 5 bases from J, the gap between germline ends came to 20 bases. The CDR3 totals 16 residues.

The CDR3 region has the DNA TGTGCCACCAGGACAGAACGCCTGAACACTGAAGCTTTCTTT. Protein product: CATRTERLNTEAFF. J is TRBJ1-1 and V is TRBV6-1, with TRBD1 as a possible D gene (6 bases). There are 14 residues in the CDR3. Germline V gene sequence: CDR1 MNHNS, CDR2 SASEGT. Trimming left V 10 bases short and J 0 bases short, with 15 bases between.

This clone was counted between two and nine times. The V call is TRBV5-1, the J call TRBJ1-3; D call uncertain. Germline values: CDR1 SGHRS, CDR2 YFSETQ. Trimming took off 3 bases at V and 6 bases at J, with 13 bases between the two ends. The CDR3 loop spans 14 amino acids. CDR3 coding DNA: TGCGCCAGCAGCTCCGGTTACAAGGAAAACACCATATATTTT. This encodes CASSSGYKENTIYF. The variable domain in full, completed from reference TRBV5-1 and TRBJ1-3, reads KAGVTQTPRYLIKTRGQQVTLSCSPISGHRSVSWYQQTPGQGLQFLFEYFSETQRNKGNFPGRFSGRQFSNSRSEMNVSTLELGDSALYLCASSSGYKENTIYFGEGSWLTVV.

The V and J genes are TRBV6-6 and TRBJ1-4; D is uncertain. Germline CDR1 MNHNY, CDR2 SVGAGI (reference sequence). Trimming took off 4 bases at V and 8 bases at J, with 8 bases between the two ends. The CDR3 runs 12 residues. CDR3 DNA: TGTGCCAGCAGTTCAGCGGGGGAAAAACTGTTTTTT. As protein: CASSSAGEKLFF.

This sequence joins TRBV6-1 and TRBJ1-6; D unclear. V was pared by 7 bases and J by 5 bases, with 15 bases between. Germline CDR1 is MNHNS and CDR2 is SASEGT. The CDR3 has 15 amino acids. In DNA form, the CDR3 reads TGTGCCAGCACGCCGGGATCTAGGGATAATTCACCCCTCCACTTT. As protein: CASTPGSRDNSPLHF.

This sequence joins TRBV11-1 and TRBJ2-5; D remains ambiguous. Trimming took off 2 bases at V and 2 bases at J, with 6 bases between the two ends. The CDR3 is made up of 13 amino acids. Germline V gene sequence: CDR1 SGHAT, CDR2 FQDESV (reference sequence). CDR3 DNA: TGTGCCAGCAGCTTATATTCTCAAGAGACCCAGTACTTC. Protein: CASSLYSQETQYF.

This clone was detected once. The chain couples TRBV19 to TRBJ1-5; TRBD1 agrees at 7 bases. The CDR3 length is 16 residues. CDR1 is LNHDA and CDR2 is SQIVND in the germline V gene (reference sequence). J lost 9 bases, V lost 5 bases, and 16 bases had no gene match. This chain's CDR3 is CASSPAGTAFGWPQHF. The CDR3 bases are TGTGCCAGTAGTCCCGCCGGGACAGCGTTTGGTTGGCCCCAGCATTTT.

The chain combines TRBV9 with TRBJ2-7; TRBD2 might be the D (7 bases). The length of the CDR3 is 15 residues. The germline CDR1 and CDR2 sequences are SGDLS and YYNGEE. V was shortened by 0 bases and J by 7 bases, with 17 bases between the two germline ends. The chain's CDR3 is CASSVVDSPRGEQYF. For the CDR3, the DNA is TGTGCCAGCAGCGTAGTGGACAGCCCGCGGGGGGAGCAGTACTTC.

The chain couples TRBV10-2 to TRBJ2-7, with a weak D call TRBD2 (5 bases). V was pared by 0 bases and J by 4 bases, with 10 bases between. CDR3 length: 14 residues. Germline V lookup: CDR1 WSHSY, CDR2 SAAADI. In nucleotides, the CDR3 is TGCGCCAGCAGTGAGTCGCGGGTTGGGTACGAGCAGTACTTC. Its translation is CASSESRVGYEQYF.

The chain links TRBV2 to TRBJ2-2; TRBD1 agrees at 7 bases. The CDR3 loop spans 15 amino acids. V lost 7 bases to trimming and J lost 4 bases; unmatched junction nucleotides: 9. From germline, CDR1 is SNHLY and CDR2 FYNNEI. The CDR3: CASIPTGPVTGELFF. CDR3 bases: TGTGCCAGCATTCCGACAGGGCCGGTCACCGGGGAGCTGTTTTTT.

In DNA form, the CDR3 reads TGTGCCAGCAGGACTTTTAACCAAGAGACCCAGTACTTC. It yields the protein CASRTFNQETQYF. This chain links TRBV6-1 with TRBJ2-5; D gene ambiguous. This CDR3 contains 13 residues. V was clipped by 6 bases and J by 0 bases, with 8 bases between them. CDR1 MNHNS and CDR2 SASEGT come from the germline V gene.

The rearrangement uses TRBV27 and TRBJ2-6; D not certain. CDR1 is MNHEY and CDR2 is SMNVEV in the germline V gene (reference sequence). CDR3 length: 15 amino acids. V shed 4 bases and J shed 2 bases, with 9 bases lying between them. The DNA of the CDR3 is TGTGCCAGCAGTTGGATGAGGACTGGGGCCAACGTCCTGACTTTC. It yields the protein CASSWMRTGANVLTF.

The gene calls are TRBV6-5 and TRBJ1-1; D is ambiguous. There are 11 residues in the CDR3. Germline lookup yields CDR1 MNHEY and CDR2 SVGAGI. Trimming took off 6 bases at V and 4 bases at J, with 6 bases between the two ends. The CDR3 loop reads CASRRSTEAFF. The CDR3 DNA reads as TGTGCCAGCAGGCGTAGCACTGAAGCTTTCTTT.

This clone was found a few times. CDR3 nucleotides: TGCGCCAGCAGTGACCGCGGGACACCCTCTGGAAACACCATATATTTT. This codes for CASSDRGTPSGNTIYF. This chain uses TRBV10-1 with TRBJ1-3, with a possible D match to TRBD1 (6 bases). The ends were cut back, 3 bases at V and 0 bases at J, with 12 bases in the middle. Germline CDR1 WNHNN, CDR2 SYGVQD (reference sequence). The CDR3 contains 16 residues.

The chain employs TRBV6-1 and TRBJ1-5; TRBD1 aligns across 9 bases. Trimming at V came to 9 bases and at J to 6 bases, leaving 9 bases not matched to a gene. Germline V gene sequence: CDR1 MNHNS, CDR2 SASEGT. The length of the CDR3 is 14 residues. CDR3 nucleotide sequence: TGTGCCAGTAAGTCCGGGACAGGGTTTCAGCCCCAGCATTTT. This translates into CASKSGTGFQPQHF.

This clone has only a few counts. J is TRBJ1-5 and V is TRBV6-5, with a possible D match to TRBD1 (5 bases). This CDR3 has 16 amino acids. Trimming took 4 bases from V and 3 from J, leaving 16 bases between them. Germline assignment: CDR1 MNHEY and CDR2 SVGAGI. The CDR3 region has the DNA TGTGCCAGCAGTTCTCAGGGAATGGGGTACAATCAGCCCCAGCATTTT. Translated, it gives CASSSQGMGYNQPQHF.